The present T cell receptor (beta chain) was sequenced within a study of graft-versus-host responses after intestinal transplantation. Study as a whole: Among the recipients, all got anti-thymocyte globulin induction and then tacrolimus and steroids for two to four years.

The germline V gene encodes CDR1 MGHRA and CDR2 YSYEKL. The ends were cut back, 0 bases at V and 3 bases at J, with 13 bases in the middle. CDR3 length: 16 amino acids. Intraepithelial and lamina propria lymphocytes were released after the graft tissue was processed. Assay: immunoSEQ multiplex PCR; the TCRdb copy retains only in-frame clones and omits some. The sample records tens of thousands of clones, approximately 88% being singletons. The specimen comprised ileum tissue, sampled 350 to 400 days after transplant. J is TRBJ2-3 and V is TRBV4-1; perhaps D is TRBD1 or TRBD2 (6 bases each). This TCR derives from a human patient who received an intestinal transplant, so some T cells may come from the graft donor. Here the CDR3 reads CASSQDPRGVTDTQYF. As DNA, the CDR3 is TGCGCCAGCAGCCAAGATCCGAGGGGGGTAACAGATACGCAGTATTTT.